The present TCR beta chain was sequenced within a study of blood T cell repertoires in COVID-19. Assay: immunoSEQ multiplex PCR; the TCRdb copy retains only in-frame clones and omits some. This repertoire shows about 300,000 clones, about 91% found once; its top ten account for approximately 1.6%. The origin of this receptor is a woman younger than 45 with COVID-19, enrolled during active disease. Sequenced input: peripheral blood.

The CDR3 coding sequence is TGTGCCAGTAGTATCCATAGCGGGGGGGCCTACAATGAGCAGTTCTTC. It yields the protein CASSIHSGGAYNEQFF. This chain links TRBV19 with TRBJ2-1; 11 positions agree with TRBD2. CDR1 is LNHDA, CDR2 SQIVND, per germline (reference sequence). V lost 3 bases, J lost 2 bases, and 3 bases stayed unmatched. The CDR3 is made up of 16 amino acids.